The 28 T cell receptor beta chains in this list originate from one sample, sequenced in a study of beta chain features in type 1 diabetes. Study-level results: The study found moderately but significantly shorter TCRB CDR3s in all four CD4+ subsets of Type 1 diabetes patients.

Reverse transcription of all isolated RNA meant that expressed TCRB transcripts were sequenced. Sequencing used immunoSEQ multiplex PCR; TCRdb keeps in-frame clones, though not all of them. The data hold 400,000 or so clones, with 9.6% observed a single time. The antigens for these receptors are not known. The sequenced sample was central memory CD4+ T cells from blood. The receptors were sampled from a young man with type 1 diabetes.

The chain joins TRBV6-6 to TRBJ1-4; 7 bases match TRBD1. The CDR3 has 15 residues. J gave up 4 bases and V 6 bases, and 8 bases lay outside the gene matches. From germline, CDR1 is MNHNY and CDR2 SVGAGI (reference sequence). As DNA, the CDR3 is TGTGCCAGCAGCGCAAGGGGGACAGTTAATGAAAAACTGTTTTTT. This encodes CASSARGTVNEKLFF.

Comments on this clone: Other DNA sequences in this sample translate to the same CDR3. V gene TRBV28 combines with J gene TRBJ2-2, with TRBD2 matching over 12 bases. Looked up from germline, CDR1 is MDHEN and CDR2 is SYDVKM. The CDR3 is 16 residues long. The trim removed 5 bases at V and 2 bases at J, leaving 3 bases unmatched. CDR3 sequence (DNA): TGTGCCAGCAGTCCTGGACTAGCGGGAAACACCGGGGAGCTGTTTTTT. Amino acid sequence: CASSPGLAGNTGELFF.

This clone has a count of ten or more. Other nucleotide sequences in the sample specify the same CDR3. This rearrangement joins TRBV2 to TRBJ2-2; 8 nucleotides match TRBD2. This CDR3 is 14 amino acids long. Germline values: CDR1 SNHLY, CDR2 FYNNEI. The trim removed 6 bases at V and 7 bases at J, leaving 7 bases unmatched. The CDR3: CASRTSAGNGELFF. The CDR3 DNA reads TGTGCCAGCAGGACTAGCGCCGGGAACGGGGAGCTGTTTTTT.

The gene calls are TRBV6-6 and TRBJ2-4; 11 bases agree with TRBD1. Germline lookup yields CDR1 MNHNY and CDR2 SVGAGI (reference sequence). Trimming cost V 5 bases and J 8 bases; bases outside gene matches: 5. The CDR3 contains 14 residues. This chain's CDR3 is CASSERDRGDIQYF. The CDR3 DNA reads TGTGCCAGCAGTGAGCGGGACAGGGGGGACATTCAGTACTTC.

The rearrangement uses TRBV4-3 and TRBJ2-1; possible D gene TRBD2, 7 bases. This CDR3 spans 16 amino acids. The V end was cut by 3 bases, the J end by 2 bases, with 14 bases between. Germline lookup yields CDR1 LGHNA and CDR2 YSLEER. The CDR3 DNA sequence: TGCGCCAGCAGCCAGGACCAGCGGGACACCTACAATGAGCAGTTCTTC. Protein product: CASSQDQRDTYNEQFF.

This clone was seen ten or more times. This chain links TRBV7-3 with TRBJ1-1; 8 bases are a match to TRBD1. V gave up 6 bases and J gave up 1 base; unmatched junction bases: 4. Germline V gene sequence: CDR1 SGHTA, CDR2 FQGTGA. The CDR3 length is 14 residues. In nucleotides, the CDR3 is TGTGCCAGCAGTCAGGGGGCGAAGAACACTGAAGCTTTCTTT. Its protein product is CASSQGAKNTEAFF.

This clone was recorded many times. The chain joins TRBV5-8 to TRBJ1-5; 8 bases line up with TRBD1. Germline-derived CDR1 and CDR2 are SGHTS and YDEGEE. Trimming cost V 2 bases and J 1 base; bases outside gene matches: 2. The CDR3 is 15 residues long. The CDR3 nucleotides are TGTGCCAGCAGCTTTAGGACAGGGAGCAATCAGCCCCAGCATTTT. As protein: CASSFRTGSNQPQHF. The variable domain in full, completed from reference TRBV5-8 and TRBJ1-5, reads EAGVTQSPTHLIKTRGQQATLRCSPISGHTSVYWYQQALGLGLQFLLWYDEGEERNRGNFPPRFSGRQFPNYSSELNVNALELEDSALYLCASSFRTGSNQPQHFGDGTRLSIL.

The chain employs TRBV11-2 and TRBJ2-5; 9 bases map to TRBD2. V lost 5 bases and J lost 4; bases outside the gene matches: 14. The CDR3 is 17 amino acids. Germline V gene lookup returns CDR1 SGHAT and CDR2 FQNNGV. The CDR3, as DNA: TGTGCCAGCAGCCCACCTCTGGGGCGGGAGGGGGGAGAGACCCAGTACTTC. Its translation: CASSPPLGREGGETQYF.

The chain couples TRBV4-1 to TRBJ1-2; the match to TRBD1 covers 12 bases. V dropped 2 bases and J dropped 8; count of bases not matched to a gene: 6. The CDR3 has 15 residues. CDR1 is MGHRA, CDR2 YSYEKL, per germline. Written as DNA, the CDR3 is TGCGCCAGCAGCCAATCGGGACAGGGGGCGCGGGGCTACACCTTC. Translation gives CASSQSGQGARGYTF.

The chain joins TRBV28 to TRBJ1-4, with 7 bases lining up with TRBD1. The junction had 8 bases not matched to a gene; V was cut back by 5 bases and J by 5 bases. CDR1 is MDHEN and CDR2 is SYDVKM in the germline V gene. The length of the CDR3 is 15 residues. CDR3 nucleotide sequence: TGTGCCAGCAGTGGGTGGAGGACAGGCAATGAAAAACTGTTTTTT. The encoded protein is CASSGWRTGNEKLFF.

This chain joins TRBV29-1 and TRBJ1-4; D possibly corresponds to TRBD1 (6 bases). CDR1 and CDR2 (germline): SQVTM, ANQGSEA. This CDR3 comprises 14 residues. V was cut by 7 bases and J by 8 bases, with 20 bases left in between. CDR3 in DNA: TGCAGCGCGCGAATAAACAGGGATGGGGAAAAACTGTTTTTT. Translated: CSARINRDGEKLFF.

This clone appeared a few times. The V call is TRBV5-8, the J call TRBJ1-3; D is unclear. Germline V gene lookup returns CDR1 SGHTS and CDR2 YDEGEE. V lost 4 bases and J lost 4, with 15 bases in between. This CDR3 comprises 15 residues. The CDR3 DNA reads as TGTGCCAGCAGCCCTAGACTCCTAGGGGGAAACACCATATATTTT. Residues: CASSPRLLGGNTIYF.

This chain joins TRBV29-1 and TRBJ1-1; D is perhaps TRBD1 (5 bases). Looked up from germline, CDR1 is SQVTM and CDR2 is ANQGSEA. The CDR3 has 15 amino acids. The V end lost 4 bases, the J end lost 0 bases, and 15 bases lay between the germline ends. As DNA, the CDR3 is TGCAGCGTTGCCACTCGACAGCTACTGAACACTGAAGCTTTCTTT. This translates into CSVATRQLLNTEAFF.

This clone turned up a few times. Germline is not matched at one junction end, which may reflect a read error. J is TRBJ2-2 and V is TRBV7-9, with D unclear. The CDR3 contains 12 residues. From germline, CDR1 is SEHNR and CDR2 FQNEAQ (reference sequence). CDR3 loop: CASSLDRVELFF. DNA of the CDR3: TGCGCCAGCAGCTTGGATCGGGTGGAGCTGTTTTTT.

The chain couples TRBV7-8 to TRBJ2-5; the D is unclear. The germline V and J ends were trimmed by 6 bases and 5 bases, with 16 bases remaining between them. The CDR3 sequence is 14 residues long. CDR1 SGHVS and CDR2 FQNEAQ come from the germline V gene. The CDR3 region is CASSQPPVGETQYF. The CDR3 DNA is TGTGCCAGCAGTCAGCCCCCGGTTGGCGAGACCCAGTACTTC.

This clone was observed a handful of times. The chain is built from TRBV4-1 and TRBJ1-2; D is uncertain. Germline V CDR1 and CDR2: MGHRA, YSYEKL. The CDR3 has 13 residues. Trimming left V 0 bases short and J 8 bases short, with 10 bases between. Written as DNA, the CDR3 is TGCGCCAGCAGCCAAGACTACGGGAACGGCTACACCTTC. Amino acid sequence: CASSQDYGNGYTF.

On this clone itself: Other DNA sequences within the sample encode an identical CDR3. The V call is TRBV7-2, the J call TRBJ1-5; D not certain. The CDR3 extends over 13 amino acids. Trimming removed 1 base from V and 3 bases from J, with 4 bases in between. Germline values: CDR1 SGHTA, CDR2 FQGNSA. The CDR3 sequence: CASSLGANQPQHF. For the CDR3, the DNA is TGTGCCAGCAGCTTAGGGGCCAATCAGCCCCAGCATTTT.

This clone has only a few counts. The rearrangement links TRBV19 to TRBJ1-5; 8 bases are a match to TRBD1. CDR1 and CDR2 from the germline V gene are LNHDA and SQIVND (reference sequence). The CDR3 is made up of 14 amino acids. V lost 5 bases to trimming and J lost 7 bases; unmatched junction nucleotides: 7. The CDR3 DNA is TGTGCCAGTAGTTACGACAGGGGAGGGCAGCCCCAGCATTTT. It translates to CASSYDRGGQPQHF.

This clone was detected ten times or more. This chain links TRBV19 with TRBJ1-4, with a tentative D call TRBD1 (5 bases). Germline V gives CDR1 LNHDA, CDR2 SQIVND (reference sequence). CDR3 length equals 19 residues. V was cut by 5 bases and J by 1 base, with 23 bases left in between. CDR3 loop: CASSGRWGNADLTNEKLFF. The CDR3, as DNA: TGTGCCAGTAGTGGCCGATGGGGGAACGCCGATTTAACTAATGAAAAACTGTTTTTT.

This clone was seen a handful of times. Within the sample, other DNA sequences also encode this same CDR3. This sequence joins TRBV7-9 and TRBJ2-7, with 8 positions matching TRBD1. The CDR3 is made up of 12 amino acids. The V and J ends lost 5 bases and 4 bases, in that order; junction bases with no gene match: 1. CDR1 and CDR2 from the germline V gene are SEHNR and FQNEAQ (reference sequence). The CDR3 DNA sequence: TGTGCCAGCAGCCGGACAGGGTACGAGCAGTACTTC. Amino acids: CASSRTGYEQYF.

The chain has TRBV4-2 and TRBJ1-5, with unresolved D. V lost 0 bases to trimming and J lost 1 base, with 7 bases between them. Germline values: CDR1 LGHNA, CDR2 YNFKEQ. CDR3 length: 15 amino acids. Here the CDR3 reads CASSQESKSNQPQHF. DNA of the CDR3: TGTGCCAGCAGCCAAGAATCTAAGAGCAATCAGCCCCAGCATTTT.

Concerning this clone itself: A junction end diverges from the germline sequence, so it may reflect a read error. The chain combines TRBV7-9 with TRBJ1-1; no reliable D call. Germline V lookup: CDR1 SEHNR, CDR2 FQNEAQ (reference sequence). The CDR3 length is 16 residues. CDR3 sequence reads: CASSPRALTMSTEAFF. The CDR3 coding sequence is TGCGCCAGCAGCCCACGGGCGCTGACGATGAGCACTGAAGCTTTCTTT.

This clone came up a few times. DNA of the CDR3: TGTGCCAGCAGCTTGGACAGGTCCGGGGGCTACACCTTC. Translated: CASSLDRSGGYTF. The J gene is TRBJ1-2, the V gene TRBV7-9; 7 nucleotides agree with TRBD1. V shed 3 bases and J 8 bases; nucleotides not matched to a gene: 6. CDR1 SEHNR and CDR2 FQNEAQ come from the germline V gene (reference sequence). The CDR3 runs 13 residues.

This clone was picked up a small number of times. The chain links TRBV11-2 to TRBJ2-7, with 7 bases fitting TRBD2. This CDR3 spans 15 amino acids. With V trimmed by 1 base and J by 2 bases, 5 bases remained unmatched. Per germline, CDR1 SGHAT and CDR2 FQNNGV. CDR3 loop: CASSLGSSGTYEQYF. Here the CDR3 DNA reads TGTGCCAGCAGCTTAGGTTCTAGCGGAACCTACGAGCAGTACTTC.

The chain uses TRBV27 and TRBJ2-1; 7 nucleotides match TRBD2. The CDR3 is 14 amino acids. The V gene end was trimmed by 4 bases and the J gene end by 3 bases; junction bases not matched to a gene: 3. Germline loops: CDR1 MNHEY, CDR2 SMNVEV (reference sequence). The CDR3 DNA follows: TGTGCCAGCAGTTCGACTAGCAGCTACAATGAGCAGTTCTTC. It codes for CASSSTSSYNEQFF.

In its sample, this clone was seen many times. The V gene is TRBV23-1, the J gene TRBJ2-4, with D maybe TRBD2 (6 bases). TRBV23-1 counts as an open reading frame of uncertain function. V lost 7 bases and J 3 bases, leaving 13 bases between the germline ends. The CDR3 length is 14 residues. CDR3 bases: TGCGCCAGCAAAAGAAGGGAGGTCAAAAACATTCAGTACTTC. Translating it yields CASKRREVKNIQYF.

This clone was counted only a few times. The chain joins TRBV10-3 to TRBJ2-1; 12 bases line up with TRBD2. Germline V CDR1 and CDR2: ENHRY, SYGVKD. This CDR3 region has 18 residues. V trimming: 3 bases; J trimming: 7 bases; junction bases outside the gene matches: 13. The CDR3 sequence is CAISDQGLAGGDENEQFF. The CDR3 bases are TGTGCCATCAGTGACCAGGGCCTAGCGGGAGGGGATGAGAATGAGCAGTTCTTC.

The CDR3 region has the DNA TGTGCCAGCTCACCACTAGCGGGAGCGTACACAGATACGCAGTATTTT. Translation: CASSPLAGAYTDTQYF. V is TRBV18 and J is TRBJ2-3, with 9 bases aligning to TRBD2. The CDR3 runs to 16 residues. The germline gives CDR1 KGHSH, CDR2 LQKENI. V lost 1 base to trimming and J lost 2 bases; unmatched junction nucleotides: 4.